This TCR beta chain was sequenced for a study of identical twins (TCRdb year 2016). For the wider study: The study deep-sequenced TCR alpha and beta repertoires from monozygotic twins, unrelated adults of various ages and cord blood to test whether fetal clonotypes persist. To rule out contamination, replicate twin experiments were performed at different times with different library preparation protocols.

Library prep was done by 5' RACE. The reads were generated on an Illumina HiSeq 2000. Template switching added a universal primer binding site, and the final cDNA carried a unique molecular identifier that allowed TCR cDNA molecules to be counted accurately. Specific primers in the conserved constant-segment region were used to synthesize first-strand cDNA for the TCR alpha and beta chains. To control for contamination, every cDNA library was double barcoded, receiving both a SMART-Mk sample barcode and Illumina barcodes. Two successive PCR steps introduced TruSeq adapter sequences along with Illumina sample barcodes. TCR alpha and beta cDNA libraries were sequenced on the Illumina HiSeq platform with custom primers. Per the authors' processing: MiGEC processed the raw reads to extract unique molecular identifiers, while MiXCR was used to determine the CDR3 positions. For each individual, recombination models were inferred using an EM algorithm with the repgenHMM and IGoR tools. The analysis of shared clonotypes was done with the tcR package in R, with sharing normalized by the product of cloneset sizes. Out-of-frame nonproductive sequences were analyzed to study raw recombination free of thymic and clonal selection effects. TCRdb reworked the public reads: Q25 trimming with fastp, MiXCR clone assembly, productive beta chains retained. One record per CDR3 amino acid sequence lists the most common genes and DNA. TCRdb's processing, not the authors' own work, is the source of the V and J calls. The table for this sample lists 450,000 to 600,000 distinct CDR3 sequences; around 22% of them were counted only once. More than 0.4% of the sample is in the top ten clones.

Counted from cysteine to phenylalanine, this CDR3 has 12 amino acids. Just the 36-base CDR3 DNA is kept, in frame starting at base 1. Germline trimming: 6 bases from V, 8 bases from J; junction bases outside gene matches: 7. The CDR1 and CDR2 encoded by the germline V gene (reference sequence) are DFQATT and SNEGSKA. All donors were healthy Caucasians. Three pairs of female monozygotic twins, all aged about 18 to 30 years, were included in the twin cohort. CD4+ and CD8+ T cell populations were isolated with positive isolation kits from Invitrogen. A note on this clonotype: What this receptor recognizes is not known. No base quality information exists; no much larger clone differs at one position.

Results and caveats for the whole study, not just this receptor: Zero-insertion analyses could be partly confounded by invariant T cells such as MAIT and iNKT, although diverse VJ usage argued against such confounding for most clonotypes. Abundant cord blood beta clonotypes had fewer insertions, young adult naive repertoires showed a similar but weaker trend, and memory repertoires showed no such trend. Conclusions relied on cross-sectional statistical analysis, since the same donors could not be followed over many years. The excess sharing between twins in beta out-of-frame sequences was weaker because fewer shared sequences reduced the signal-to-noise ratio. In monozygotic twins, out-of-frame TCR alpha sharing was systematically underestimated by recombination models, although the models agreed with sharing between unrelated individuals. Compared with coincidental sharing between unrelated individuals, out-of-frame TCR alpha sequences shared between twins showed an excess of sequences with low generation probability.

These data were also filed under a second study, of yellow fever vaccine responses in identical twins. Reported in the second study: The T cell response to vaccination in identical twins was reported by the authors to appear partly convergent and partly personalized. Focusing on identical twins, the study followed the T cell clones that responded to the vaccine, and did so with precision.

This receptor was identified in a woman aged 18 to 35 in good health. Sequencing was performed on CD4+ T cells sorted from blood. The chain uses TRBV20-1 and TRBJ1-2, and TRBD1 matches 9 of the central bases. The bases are TGCAGTGCGGGGGGGACAGGGAAAGGCTACACCTTC. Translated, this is CSAGGTGKGYTF.